The rows below give T cell receptor beta chains drawn from one sample of a study of CD8+ T cells in alopecia areata. This table comes from immunoSEQ multiplex PCR, and its TCRdb copy is limited to in-frame clones, with some not included. The sample records about 190,000 clones, approximately 56% being singletons. Sequenced material: CD4+ T cells sorted from blood, taken at week 4, from a patient treated with tofacitinib. The receptors were sampled from a human donor with alopecia areata. Both conserved end residues are part of each CDR3. The order of the fields is D gene, V gene, clone size, J gene, CDR3 DNA, CDR3 protein. D genes are given only for firm matches. Size is omitted from some rows. Given values are once, few, many or a class for expanded clones.

>TRBD1|TRBV30|.|TRBJ2-5
TGTGCCTGTGGACAGGGGGGAGAGACCCAGTACTTC
CACGQGGETQYF
>TRBD1|TRBV29-1|few|TRBJ1-1
TGCAGCGTACCGGGACAGGTATTGAACACTGAAGCTTTCTTT
CSVPGQVLNTEAFF
>.|TRBV9|.|TRBJ2-5
TGTGCCAGCAGCGTAGGGTTGCTAGAAGAGACCCAGTACTTC
CASSVGLLEETQYF
>.|TRBV29-1|few|TRBJ2-5
TGCAGCGTTGAATCTCCCAGAGAAGAGACCCAGTACTTC
CSVESPREETQYF
>.|TRBV5-1|.|TRBJ2-5
TGCGCCAGCAGCGTCCTGGGTTCGGCGGAGACCCAGTACTTC
CASSVLGSAETQYF
>TRBD1|TRBV4-2|.|TRBJ1-2
TGTGCCAGCAGCCAAGAAGGGACAGCGAGCTATGGCTACACCTTC
CASSQEGTASYGYTF
>TRBD1|TRBV2|.|TRBJ1-1
TGTGCCAGCAGTGGGGACAGGGCGCGCACTGAAGCTTTCTTT
CASSGDRARTEAFF
>.|TRBV7-9|.|TRBJ1-1
TGTGCCAGCAGCTTAGAGGGACTCGAAGCTTTCTTT
CASSLEGLEAFF
>.|TRBV5-1|once|TRBJ2-2
TGCGCCAGCAGCCCAGGACCGCCGAACACCGGGGAGCTGTTTTTT
CASSPGPPNTGELFF
>.|TRBV29-1|few|TRBJ2-1
TGCAGCGTTGAAGATGGGGGGAATGAGCAGTTCTTC
CSVEDGGNEQFF
>.|TRBV9|once|TRBJ2-3
TGTGCCAGCAGTCCAATGTGGGATACGCAGTATTTT
CASSPMWDTQYF
>.|TRBV10-3|few|TRBJ2-3
TGTGCCATAATGACGGGGGATACGCAGTATTTT
CAIMTGDTQYF
>.|TRBV10-3|.|TRBJ2-7
TGTGCCATCAGTGCATTAGGGGACTCCTACGAGCAGTACTTC
CAISALGDSYEQYF
>.|TRBV7-8|.|TRBJ2-1
TGTGCCAGCAGCTTAGCGCTTAATGAGCAGTTCTTC
CASSLALNEQFF
>.|TRBV6-7|.|TRBJ1-4
TGTGCCAGCAGTTACTACCCCGAGGGACTGTTTTTT
CASSYYPEGLFF
>TRBD2|TRBV27|once|TRBJ2-3
TGTGCCAGCAGTCCGGGACTAGTTAGCCCAGATACGCAGTATTTT
CASSPGLVSPDTQYF
>.|TRBV6-5|once|TRBJ2-5
TGTGCCAGCAATCCCGGGGGGCCCCTTCAAGAGACCCAGTACTTC
CASNPGGPLQETQYF
>.|TRBV7-3|.|TRBJ2-1
TGTGCCAGCAGCTTCCTCGTATCCGGAAGTCATGAGCAGTTCTTC
CASSFLVSGSHEQFF
>TRBD1|TRBV15|once|TRBJ2-5
TGTGCCACCGGGGCGACAGGGTACCAAGAGACCCAGTACTTC
CATGATGYQETQYF
>.|TRBV7-8|.|TRBJ2-5
TGTGCCAGCAGCTTGCCGTTGGGCGGGGAGACCCAGTACTTC
CASSLPLGGETQYF
>.|TRBV7-9|.|TRBJ1-5
TGTGCCAGCAGCTCAGGACGGAGCAATCAGCCCCAGCATTTT
CASSSGRSNQPQHF
>.|TRBV29-1|.|TRBJ1-3
TGCAGCGTAGGGACTGCTGGAAACACCATATATTTT
CSVGTAGNTIYF
>.|TRBV5-1|few|TRBJ1-5
TGCGCCAGCAGCTCAGGAAACAATCAGCCCCAGCATTTT
CASSSGNNQPQHF
>.|TRBV5-1|.|TRBJ2-5
TGCGCCAGCAGCTTGAGGCTGGGTCAAGAGACCCAGTACTTC
CASSLRLGQETQYF
>.|TRBV29-1|.|TRBJ2-3
TGCAGCGTTGAAGAAGGTGGGGCGGATACGCAGTATTTT
CSVEEGGADTQYF
>.|TRBV30|few|TRBJ1-2
TGTGCCTGGAGTCCGGGGGGAATGGATGGCTACACCTTC
CAWSPGGMDGYTF
>TRBD2|TRBV30|.|TRBJ2-5
TGTGCCTGGGTGGGAGGGCCTCTTGGGGAGACCCAGTACTTC
CAWVGGPLGETQYF